This passage covers 10 T cell receptor beta chains from one sample sequenced in a study of T cells after yellow fever vaccination. TCRdb re-called the 5' RACE reads through MiXCR, storing one row per CDR3 protein. The profile shows some 350,000 distinct CDR3 sequences, more than 8.5% of them singletons. The sample was PBMCs, taken on the day of the first yellow fever vaccination. The receptors were gathered from a man in his late teens or twenties who received the YFV17D yellow fever vaccine.

This rearrangement joins TRBV12-3 or TRBV12-4 to TRBJ2-1, with TRBD1 matching 11 bases. J lost 6 bases, V lost 5 bases, and 6 bases had no gene match. The CDR3 is made up of 15 amino acids. The CDR3 loop reads CASSTLGTGGNEQFF. The CDR3 DNA is TGTGCCAGCAGTACGCTCGGGACAGGGGGCAATGAGCAGTTCTTC.

This clonotype was observed a few times. The V gene is TRBV11-3, the J gene TRBJ2-7; perhaps TRBD2 as D (6 bases). V dropped 5 bases and J dropped 3 bases, with 14 bases sitting between them. There are 14 residues in the CDR3. Germline CDR1 is SGHNT and CDR2 is YENEEA. Written as DNA, the CDR3 is TGTGCCAGCAGCCCCAGGTGGGGGGTCTACGAGCAGTACTTC. This gives the protein CASSPRWGVYEQYF.

This clonotype was detected only a few times. This sequence joins TRBV5-1 and TRBJ2-7; 9 bases fit TRBD2. The CDR3 consists of 15 residues. Trimming cost V 2 bases and J 5 bases; bases outside gene matches: 8. In germline, CDR1 is SGHRS, CDR2 YFSETQ. The CDR3 nucleotides read TGCGCCAGCAGCTTAATTGAAAGCGGGGGGAACGAGCAGTACTTC. It yields the protein CASSLIESGGNEQYF.

The chain has TRBV6-6 and TRBJ2-5; tentative D call: TRBD2 (5 bases). V gave up 2 bases and J gave up 4 bases, with 5 bases separating them. This CDR3 is built from 12 residues. Per the germline V gene, CDR1 is MNHNY and CDR2 is SVGAGI (reference sequence). Here the CDR3 DNA reads TGTGCCAGCAGTTACGAGGGAGAGACCCAGTACTTC. It codes for CASSYEGETQYF.

There are many counts of this clonotype. The V gene is TRBV7-9, the J gene TRBJ2-7; D is possibly TRBD2 (5 bases). Trimming took off 3 bases at V and 5 bases at J, with 17 bases between the two ends. The CDR3 contains 15 residues. The germline gives CDR1 SEHNR, CDR2 FQNEAQ (reference sequence). CDR3: CASSFSAGGNNEQYF. The CDR3 bases are TGTGCCAGCAGCTTCAGTGCGGGTGGTAACAACGAGCAGTACTTC. Complete variable domain (other parts from reference TRBV7-9 and TRBJ2-7): DTGVSQNPRHKITKRGQNVTFRCDPISEHNRLYWYRQTLGQGPEFLTYFQNEAQLEKSRLLSDRFSAERPKGSFSTLEIQRTEQGDSAMYLCASSFSAGGNNEQYFGPGTRLTVT.

This clonotype has only a few counts. The CDR3 DNA sequence: TGTGCCAGCAGTGGAACGGTGGTCGAGCAGTACTTC. Encoded protein: CASSGTVVEQYF. The chain has TRBV6-1 and TRBJ2-7; D not resolved. The germline V gene has CDR1 MNHNS and CDR2 SASEGT. Trimming took off 4 bases at V and 6 bases at J, with 10 bases between the two ends. The CDR3 is made up of 12 amino acids.

This clonotype occurred a few times. The chain combines TRBV20-1 with TRBJ1-2, with D possibly TRBD1 on 6 matching bases. Germline-derived CDR1 and CDR2 are DFQATT and SNEGSKA (reference sequence). V was trimmed by 2 bases and J by 2 bases, leaving 6 bases between them. The CDR3 extends over 12 amino acids. The CDR3 nucleotides are TGCAGTGCTAGAAGGGGGAACTATGGCTACACCTTC. Encoded protein: CSARRGNYGYTF.

The rearrangement uses TRBV10-2 and TRBJ2-2; D possibly uses TRBD1 or TRBD2 (5 bases each). There are 14 residues in the CDR3. Trimming removed 6 bases at V and 3 bases at J, with 11 bases between. In germline, CDR1 is WSHSY, CDR2 SAAADI. The CDR3 here is CASRGEGYTGELFF. CDR3 nucleotides: TGCGCCAGCAGGGGGGAAGGGTACACCGGGGAGCTGTTTTTT.

The chain couples TRBV7-9 to TRBJ2-2; D not resolved. Germline CDR1 is SEHNR and CDR2 is FQNEAQ (reference sequence). This CDR3 is 17 amino acids long. V was cut by 1 base and J by 4 bases, with 16 bases left in between. CDR3 DNA sequence: TGTGCCAGCAGCTTAGTCGCGTCGCCCCGTCCCACCGGGGAGCTGTTTTTT. It codes for CASSLVASPRPTGELFF.

J is TRBJ1-2 and V is TRBV5-1, with 7 bases matching TRBD1. This CDR3 comprises 15 residues. Germline V gene sequence: CDR1 SGHRS, CDR2 YFSETQ. J gave up 3 bases and V 1 base, and 6 bases lay outside the gene matches. CDR3 protein: CASSLSADRDYGYTF. CDR3 nucleotides: TGCGCCAGCAGCTTGAGCGCCGACAGGGACTATGGCTACACCTTC. Based on the CDR3 plus reference TRBV5-1 and TRBJ1-2, the full variable domain is KAGVTQTPRYLIKTRGQQVTLSCSPISGHRSVSWYQQTPGQGLQFLFEYFSETQRNKGNFPGRFSGRQFSNSRSEMNVSTLELGDSALYLCASSLSADRDYGYTFGSGTRLTVV.